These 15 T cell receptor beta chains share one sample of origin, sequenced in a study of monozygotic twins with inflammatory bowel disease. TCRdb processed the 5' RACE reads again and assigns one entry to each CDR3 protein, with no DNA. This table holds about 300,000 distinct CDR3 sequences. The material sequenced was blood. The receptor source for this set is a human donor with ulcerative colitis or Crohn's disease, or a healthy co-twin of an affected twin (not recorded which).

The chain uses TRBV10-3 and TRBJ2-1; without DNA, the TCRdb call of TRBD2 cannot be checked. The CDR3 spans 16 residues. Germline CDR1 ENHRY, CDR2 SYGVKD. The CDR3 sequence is CAIRGTSGRLGDEQFF.

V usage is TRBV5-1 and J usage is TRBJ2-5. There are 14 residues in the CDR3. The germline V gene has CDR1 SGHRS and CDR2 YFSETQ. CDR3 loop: CASSLDAGEETQYF.

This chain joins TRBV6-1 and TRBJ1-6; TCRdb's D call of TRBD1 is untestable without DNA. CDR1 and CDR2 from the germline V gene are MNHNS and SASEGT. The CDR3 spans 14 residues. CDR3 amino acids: CASSPWTANSPLHF.

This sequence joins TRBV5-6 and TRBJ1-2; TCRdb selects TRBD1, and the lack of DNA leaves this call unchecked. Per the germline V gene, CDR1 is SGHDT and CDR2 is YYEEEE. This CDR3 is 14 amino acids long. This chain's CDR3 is CASSFGQRPYGYTF.

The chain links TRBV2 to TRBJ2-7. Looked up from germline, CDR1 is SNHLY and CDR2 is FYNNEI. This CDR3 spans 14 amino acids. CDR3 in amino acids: CASRRSGSSYEQYF. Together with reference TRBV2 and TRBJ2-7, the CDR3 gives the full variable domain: EPEVTQTPSHQVTQMGQEVILRCVPISNHLYFYWYRQILGQKVEFLVSFYNNEISEKSEIFDDQFSVERPDGSNFTLKIRSTKLEDSAMYFCASRRSGSSYEQYFGPGTRLTVT.

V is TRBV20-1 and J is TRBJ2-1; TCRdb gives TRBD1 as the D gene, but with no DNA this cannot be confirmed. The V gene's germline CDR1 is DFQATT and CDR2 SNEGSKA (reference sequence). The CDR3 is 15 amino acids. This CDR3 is CSARETSPRWDEQFF.

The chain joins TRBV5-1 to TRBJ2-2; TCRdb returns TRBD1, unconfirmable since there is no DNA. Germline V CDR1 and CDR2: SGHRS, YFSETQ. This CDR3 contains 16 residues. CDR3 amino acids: CASSLDRRKNTGELFF.

The CDR3 protein is CAISGSGKRTEAFF. V usage is TRBV10-3 and J usage is TRBJ1-1. Per germline, CDR1 ENHRY and CDR2 SYGVKD. This CDR3 comprises 14 residues.

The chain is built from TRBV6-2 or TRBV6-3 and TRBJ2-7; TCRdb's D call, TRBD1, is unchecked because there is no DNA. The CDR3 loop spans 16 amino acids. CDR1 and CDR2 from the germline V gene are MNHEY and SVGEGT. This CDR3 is CASTTSGQGVSYEQYF.

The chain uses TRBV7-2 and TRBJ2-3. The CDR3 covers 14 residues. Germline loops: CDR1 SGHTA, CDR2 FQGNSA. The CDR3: CASSFSGITDTQYF. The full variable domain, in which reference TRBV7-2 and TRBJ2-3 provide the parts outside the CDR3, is GAGVSQSPSNKVTEKGKDVELRCDPISGHTALYWYRQSLGQGLEFLIYFQGNSAPDKSGLPSDRFSAERTGGSVSTLTIQRTQQEDSAVYLCASSFSGITDTQYFGPGTRLTVL.

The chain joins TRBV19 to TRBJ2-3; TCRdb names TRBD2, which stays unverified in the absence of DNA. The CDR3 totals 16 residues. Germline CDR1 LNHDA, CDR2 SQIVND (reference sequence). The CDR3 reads CASSIPGGPSTYTQYF.

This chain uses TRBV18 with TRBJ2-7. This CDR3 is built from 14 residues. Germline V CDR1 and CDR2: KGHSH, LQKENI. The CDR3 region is CASSSTGSSYEQYF.

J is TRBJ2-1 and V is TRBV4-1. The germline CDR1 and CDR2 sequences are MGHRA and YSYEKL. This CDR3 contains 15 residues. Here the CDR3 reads CASSQDPSSYNEQFF.

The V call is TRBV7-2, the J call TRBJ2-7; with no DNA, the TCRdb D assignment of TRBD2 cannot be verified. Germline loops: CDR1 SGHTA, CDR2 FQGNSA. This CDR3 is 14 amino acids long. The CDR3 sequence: CASSSSSVSYEQYF.

The chain's CDR3 is CASSFPGGYGNQPQHF. The J gene is TRBJ1-5, the V gene TRBV28; TCRdb indicates TRBD1, and absent DNA this call remains unverified. Germline lookup yields CDR1 MDHEN and CDR2 SYDVKM. The CDR3 is made up of 16 amino acids.